This T cell receptor (beta chain) came from a study of T cells after yellow fever vaccination. TCRdb reanalysed the 5' RACE reads using MiXCR and keeps one entry per CDR3 protein. The profile shows around 330,000 distinct CDR3 sequences, around 4% of them singletons. V was pared by 0 bases and J by 5 bases, with 10 bases of the junction left unmatched. Looked up from germline, CDR1 is SQVTM and CDR2 is ANQGSEA. The CDR3 loop spans 17 amino acids. This clonotype has ten or more counts. The clonotype originates from a man between 18 and 29 years old who received the YFV17D yellow fever vaccine. The sequences come from PBMCs, collected on the day of the yellow fever booster vaccination. The chain recombines TRBV29-1 with TRBJ2-5, with 12 bases matching TRBD1. CDR3 residues: CSVEDPWGQGAWETQYF. CDR3 in DNA: TGCAGCGTTGAAGATCCATGGGGACAGGGGGCCTGGGAGACCCAGTACTTC.